This record covers a single TCR beta chain. In the study's own analysis: Estimation of nucleated cell counts relied on the amplification of reference gene primers. Generated by immunoSEQ multiplex PCR, the TCRdb table keeps only in-frame clones and is missing some. V, J and clone size derive from that table, while D and trimming were established from the DNA sequence. This sample has 180,000 or so clones; 75% to 80% occur once, and the top ten carry around 7.9%. The V segment lost 2 bases and the J segment 6 bases; nucleotides outside the gene matches: 6. Per germline, CDR1 SGHTA and CDR2 FQGNSA. The CDR3 spans 15 residues. The data originate from a study of blood T cell repertoires in COVID-19.

The sequence was obtained from a woman aged 45-59 years with active or convalescent COVID-19. Sequencing used peripheral blood. This rearrangement joins TRBV7-2 to TRBJ2-1, with 8 bases that match TRBD2. Written as DNA, the CDR3 is TGTGCCAGCAGCTTAACCGGGACTAGGACCAATGAGCAGTTCTTC. Amino acids: CASSLTGTRTNEQFF.